This T cell receptor beta chain comes out of a study of beta chain features in type 1 diabetes. Sequenced material consisted of expressed TCRB transcripts (all of the isolated RNA was reverse transcribed). The data were produced by immunoSEQ multiplex PCR, yet TCRdb's version contains in-frame clones alone and is incomplete. The sample yields roughly 300,000 clones, 13% to 15% seen once. A few counts support this clone. Its antigen is unidentified. CDR3 size: 15 residues. Per germline, CDR1 MNHEY and CDR2 SVGAGI. The V end lost 7 bases, the J end lost 6 bases, and 20 bases lay between the germline ends. Study-level points and caveats: Significant though moderate, a shortening of TCRB CDR3s appeared in all four CD4+ subsets of Type 1 diabetes patients. Among patients, naive, central memory and Treg TCRB repertoires appeared more similar than among healthy donors.

Sequencing was done on a sample of central memory CD4+ T cells from blood. V gene TRBV6-5 combines with J gene TRBJ2-3; D is undetermined. This TCR derives from a man aged 25-45 years in good health. In nucleotides, the CDR3 is TGTGCCAGCAAAGAATCGGTCGCGTTATGGGATACGCAGTATTTT. Amino acid sequence: CASKESVALWDTQYF.